This T cell receptor beta chain was recorded in a study of T cell clonotyping in hematopoietic cell transplantation. The V and J ends lost 0 bases and 5 bases respectively, with 12 bases between them. Germline V CDR1 and CDR2: SGHRS, YFSETQ. This CDR3 has 15 amino acids. Time point described: recipient sample about 28 days before transplant, after cytoreduction. Blood collection times were about day -28 and days 30, 100, 180 posttransplant. As to this clone: Its matching antigen is unknown.

The data were produced by immunoSEQ multiplex PCR, yet TCRdb's version contains in-frame clones alone and is incomplete. The data show about 80,000 clones, approximately 95% seen once. Notes on the study in general: Higher Inverse Simpson Index values in graft donor and pretransplant recipient predicted broader posttransplant TCR diversity. At the given depth, recipient repertoires were over 97% de novo clonotypes. Pathologically expanded recipient clonotypes increased progressively from day 30 to day 180 as diversity fell.

Sequences were derived from peripheral blood mononuclear cells, sampled before stem cell transplant. The TCR comes from a woman aged 45-60 years with acute myeloid leukemia. Some clones in this sample may be carry-over from other donors' samples. This chain joins TRBV5-1 and TRBJ1-5; perhaps TRBD1 as D (5 bases). CDR3 sequence: CASSLDDSLHQPQHF. DNA of the CDR3: TGCGCCAGCAGCTTGGACGACAGCCTTCATCAGCCCCAGCATTTT.